The clone carrying this T cell receptor beta chain was seen at least ten times. Its antigen is not identified. The data are from a study of CD8 T cells in ankylosing spondylitis. Trimming removed 0 bases at V and 4 bases at J, with 9 bases between. The germline CDR1 and CDR2 sequences are LGHNA and YSLEER. CDR3 length: 14 amino acids. A single record per CDR3 protein comes from TCRdb applying MiXCR to the 5' RACE reads. The sample has 500,000 to 650,000 distinct CDR3 sequences; roughly 5.2% are singletons. Study findings and constraints: Eight highly homologous variants formed a TCR beta motif that appeared characteristic of ankylosing spondylitis blood. In synovial fluid and blood from reactive arthritis, some motif variants were previously reported.

This clonotype was obtained from a male donor with ankylosing spondylitis. This sequence joins TRBV4-3 and TRBJ1-2, with D uncertain. Sequenced material: blood, either unsorted or a sorted T cell fraction (not recorded which). The CDR3 DNA reads TGCGCCAGCAGCCAAGAGGTTAAGGGCTATGGCTACACCTTC. It encodes CASSQEVKGYGYTF.